The clone carrying this T cell receptor (beta chain) was picked up a small number of times. What it binds is unknown. The data derive from a study of T cell repertoires in cytomegalovirus infection. One entry per CDR3 protein, called by TCRdb with MiXCR from the reads. The sample consists of about 920,000 distinct CDR3 sequences, around 30% of them appearing once. Overall study findings and caveats: Frequencies of public TCR beta families were cumulated, and this identified carriers of CMV plus the relevant HLA. Predominance within the ex vivo response was attributable to HLA-C-restricted CMV-specific TCR beta clonotypes.

The CDR3 runs to 14 residues. V was trimmed by 7 bases and J by 3 bases, leaving 13 bases between them. This specimen consisted of cultured CD8+ T cells from PBMCs, obtained from culture after CMV antigen stimulation. This sequence originates from a human donor in good health (CMV status not recorded). Some clones in this sample may be carry-over from other donors' samples. J is TRBJ1-5 and V is TRBV12-3 or TRBV12-4; possibly TRBD1 for D (6 bases). As DNA, the CDR3 is TGTGCCAGCACCTTTACAGGGCCCAATCAGCCCCAGCATTTT. It encodes CASTFTGPNQPQHF.